The entry that follows covers one T cell receptor beta chain sequence. This entry is derived from a study of blood T cell repertoires in COVID-19. The V segment lost 2 bases and the J segment 1 base; nucleotides outside the gene matches: 9. CDR1 SGHRS and CDR2 YFSETQ come from the germline V gene. The CDR3 contains 17 residues. Data came from immunoSEQ multiplex PCR; TCRdb stores just in-frame clones and leaves some out. The sample holds roughly 40,000 clones, roughly three quarters seen once. This rearrangement joins TRBV5-1 to TRBJ1-3; 7 bases are a match to TRBD1. What was sequenced was peripheral blood. The sequence came from a woman aged 80 or older with acute or convalescent COVID-19. CDR3 in DNA: TGCGCCAGCAGCTTTACGATCGACAGGGCGTCTGGAAACACCATATATTTT. This codes for CASSFTIDRASGNTIYF.